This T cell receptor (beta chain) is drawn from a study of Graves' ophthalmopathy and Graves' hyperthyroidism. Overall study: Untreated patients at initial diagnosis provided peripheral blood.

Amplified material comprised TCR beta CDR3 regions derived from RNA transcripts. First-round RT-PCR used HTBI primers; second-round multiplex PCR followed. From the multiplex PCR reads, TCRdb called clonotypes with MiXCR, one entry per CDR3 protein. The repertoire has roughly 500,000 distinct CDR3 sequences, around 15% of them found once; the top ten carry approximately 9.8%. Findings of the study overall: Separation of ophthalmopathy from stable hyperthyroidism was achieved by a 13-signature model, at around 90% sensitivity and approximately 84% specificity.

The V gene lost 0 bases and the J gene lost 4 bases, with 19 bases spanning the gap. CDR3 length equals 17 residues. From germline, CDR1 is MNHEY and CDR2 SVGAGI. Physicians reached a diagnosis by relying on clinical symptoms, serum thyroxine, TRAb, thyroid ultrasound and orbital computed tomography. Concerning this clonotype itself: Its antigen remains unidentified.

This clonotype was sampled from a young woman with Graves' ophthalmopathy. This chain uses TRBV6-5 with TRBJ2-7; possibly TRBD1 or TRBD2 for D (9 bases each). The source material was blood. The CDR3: CASSYSRGGTGRYEQYF. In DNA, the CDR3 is TGTGCCAGCAGTTACTCGCGGGGGGGGACAGGGCGATACGAGCAGTACTTC.